Shown below are 14 T cell receptor beta chains from a single sample sequenced in a study of T cells after yellow fever vaccination. TCRdb processed the 5' RACE reads anew with MiXCR; each CDR3 protein has one entry. The table shows some 300,000 distinct CDR3 sequences, with 8.7% occurring only once. The sequencing here drew on CD4+ T cells sorted from PBMCs, taken 5 days after the yellow fever booster vaccination. Every receptor here comes from a man between 18 and 29 years old who received the YFV17D yellow fever vaccine.

This clonotype was seen a handful of times. This chain uses TRBV14 with TRBJ2-5; D is undetermined. The length of the CDR3 is 13 residues. Per the germline V gene, CDR1 is SGHDN and CDR2 is FVKESK. Trimming removed 2 bases at V and 8 bases at J, with 12 bases between. CDR3 sequence: CASSQLRSGTQYF. CDR3 in DNA: TGTGCCAGCAGCCAACTCAGGTCTGGAACCCAGTACTTC. The full variable domain, completed using reference TRBV14 and TRBJ2-5, is EAGVTQFPSHSVIEKGQTVTLRCDPISGHDNLYWYRRVMGKEIKFLLHFVKESKQDESGMPNNRFLAERTGGTYSTLKVQPAELEDSGVYFCASSQLRSGTQYFGPGTRLLVL.

This clonotype appeared many times. The chain combines TRBV12-3 or TRBV12-4 with TRBJ2-1; possibly TRBD1 or TRBD2 for D (5 bases each). The ends were cut back, 6 bases at V and 0 bases at J, with 12 bases in the middle. This CDR3 has 15 residues. The CDR3 DNA sequence: TGTGCCAGCAGCCCGGGACGAAGCTCCTACAATGAGCAGTTCTTC. Amino acid sequence: CASSPGRSSYNEQFF.

This clonotype was recorded many times. The rearrangement joins TRBV7-6 to TRBJ2-5, with D perhaps TRBD1 (5 bases). Germline CDR1 and CDR2: SGHVS and FNYEAQ. V lost 2 bases and J lost 4, with 14 bases in between. CDR3 length: 15 amino acids. The CDR3 DNA reads TGTGCCAGCAGCTTATTGGGCACAGGTAGAGAGACCCAGTACTTC. Protein sequence: CASSLLGTGRETQYF.

In this sample, this clonotype turned up many times. The chain recombines TRBV9 with TRBJ2-3; D gene ambiguous. Trimming removed 0 bases from V and 3 bases from J, with 11 bases in between. The CDR3 consists of 15 residues. The germline gives CDR1 SGDLS, CDR2 YYNGEE. This CDR3 reads CASSVGAAGTDTQYF. The CDR3 DNA follows: TGTGCCAGCAGCGTAGGAGCTGCCGGGACAGATACGCAGTATTTT.

This clonotype was observed a few times. This chain links TRBV6-1 with TRBJ2-7; tentative D call: TRBD1 (5 bases). V was clipped by 5 bases and J by 2 bases, with 16 bases between them. The CDR3 has 15 residues. Germline V gene lookup returns CDR1 MNHNS and CDR2 SASEGT. This CDR3 is CASSRAGLVTYEQYF. CDR3 DNA sequence: TGTGCCAGCAGTAGGGCAGGGTTAGTAACCTACGAGCAGTACTTC.

This chain uses TRBV19 with TRBJ1-5; tentatively, D is TRBD1 (5 bases). With 6 bases removed from V and 7 bases from J, the gap between germline ends came to 13 bases. The germline V gene encodes CDR1 LNHDA and CDR2 SQIVND (reference sequence). The CDR3 spans 13 residues. The chain's CDR3 is CASRRGARQPQHF. The DNA for the CDR3 is TGTGCCAGTAGAAGAGGGGCTAGGCAGCCCCAGCATTTT.

This clonotype was counted only a few times. The rearrangement joins TRBV15 to TRBJ1-3; 7 bases line up with TRBD1. The J segment lost 3 bases and the V segment lost 8 bases, leaving 7 bases of the junction unmatched. This CDR3 has 14 residues. Germline values: CDR1 LNHNV, CDR2 YYDKDF (reference sequence). CDR3 amino acids: CATQGGRSGNTIYF. The CDR3 nucleotides are TGTGCCACCCAGGGGGGGCGCAGTGGAAACACCATATATTTT.

This clonotype was seen repeatedly, ten times or more. V usage is TRBV4-2 and J usage is TRBJ2-3; perhaps TRBD2 as D (6 bases). Per germline, CDR1 LGHNA and CDR2 YNFKEQ. V was shortened by 4 bases and J by 0 bases, with 17 bases between the two germline ends. This CDR3 is 17 amino acids long. The CDR3 region is CASSRIPGGLSTDTQYF. In DNA, the CDR3 is TGTGCCAGCAGCCGAATCCCCGGGGGACTCAGCACAGATACGCAGTATTTT.

The chain has TRBV7-2 and TRBJ2-1, with D possibly TRBD1 on 5 matching bases. CDR1 SGHTA and CDR2 FQGNSA come from the germline V gene. The CDR3 spans 12 residues. V was pared by 2 bases and J by 13 bases, with 12 bases between. The CDR3 DNA reads TGTGCCAGCAGCTTAATCAGGGAAGGCCAGTTCTTC. Encoded protein: CASSLIREGQFF.

This clonotype was picked up many times. The chain links TRBV4-1 to TRBJ2-7; D is possibly TRBD2 (6 bases). Per germline, CDR1 MGHRA and CDR2 YSYEKL. V was trimmed by 4 bases and J by 2 bases, leaving 15 bases between them. This CDR3 contains 15 residues. CDR3 in amino acids: CASSLLGGSPYEQYF. CDR3 coding DNA: TGCGCCAGCAGCCTCCTCGGAGGGAGTCCCTACGAGCAGTACTTC.

This clonotype came up a few times. The chain joins TRBV19 to TRBJ1-2; TRBD1 is a possible D gene (5 bases). The germline V gene has CDR1 LNHDA and CDR2 SQIVND (reference sequence). The CDR3 is 15 residues long. Trimming pared 5 bases from V and 8 bases from J, leaving 21 bases between. As DNA, the CDR3 is TGTGCCAGTAGTCCTTCGGGGGGAGGGCCTGGAGGCTACACCTTC. Its protein product is CASSPSGGGPGGYTF.

The chain recombines TRBV5-1 with TRBJ2-7; no clear D. V was trimmed by 5 bases and J by 3 bases, leaving 12 bases between them. Germline V gene data show CDR1 as SGHRS and CDR2 as YFSETQ. The length of the CDR3 is 13 residues. CDR3 bases: TGCGCCAGCAGTGAGCACGGCCGCTACGAGCAGTACTTC. Its translation is CASSEHGRYEQYF.

This clonotype has at least ten counts. The J gene is TRBJ2-1, the V gene TRBV5-1; tentative D call: TRBD2 (6 bases). V was cut by 0 bases and J by 1 base, with 14 bases left in between. The CDR3 runs 17 residues. The germline V gene has CDR1 SGHRS and CDR2 YFSETQ. Written as DNA, the CDR3 is TGCGCCAGCAGCTTGGCCGTGTCGGGGAGGTCCTACAATGAGCAGTTCTTC. Amino acids: CASSLAVSGRSYNEQFF.

The V and J genes are TRBV2 and TRBJ1-2, with 8 bases identical to TRBD1. The J segment lost 6 bases and the V segment lost 7 bases, leaving 7 bases of the junction unmatched. This CDR3 region has 13 residues. Germline V gene data show CDR1 as SNHLY and CDR2 as FYNNEI. This chain's CDR3 is CASTIQGAHGYTF. In nucleotides, the CDR3 is TGTGCCAGCACCATCCAGGGGGCTCATGGCTACACCTTC.